Listed below are T cell receptor beta chains from one sample, sequenced in a study of identical twins. From the 5' RACE reads, TCRdb called clonotypes with MiXCR, one entry per CDR3 protein. The table shows 350,000 to 500,000 distinct CDR3 sequences, with about a fifth occurring only once. The sample consisted of naive T cells sorted from blood. The receptors here all came from a man aged 50 to 60 in good health. Both conserved end residues are trimmed from each CDR3. The D gene is left open where the match is weak.

V gene	J gene	D gene	CDR3 protein
TRBV7-8	TRBJ2-7	TRBD1	ASSFYRTGSYEQY
TRBV19	TRBJ1-3	.	ASSPGLIGNTIY
TRBV20-1	TRBJ2-3	.	SARPAAGADTQY
TRBV15	TRBJ2-7	TRBD1	ATSRDRGTAYEQY
TRBV10-1	TRBJ2-3	.	ASSEAGWMDTQY
TRBV4-3	TRBJ2-1	.	ASSHNEGEQF
TRBV9	TRBJ1-6	.	ASSVGQGTNAPLH
TRBV5-1	TRBJ2-7	.	ASSFFREGGEQY
TRBV20-1	TRBJ2-7	TRBD1	SARAPRDRAIYEQY
TRBV11-2	TRBJ2-2	TRBD1	ASSSYRGLDGELF
TRBV20-1	TRBJ1-4	TRBD1	SATTGTANEKLF
TRBV27	TRBJ2-7	.	ASSPQRRGHEQY
TRBV12-3/TRBV12-4	TRBJ2-5	.	ASGENRIETQY
TRBV7-2	TRBJ2-7	.	ASSLARVPYEQY
TRBV29-1	TRBJ2-1	TRBD2	SVEDRTSGSWNNEQF
TRBV4-2	TRBJ2-1	TRBD2	ASSQVSGPNNEQF
TRBV7-8	TRBJ2-1	TRBD2	ASSLGLFGTSGRPSNEQF
TRBV6-5	TRBJ2-1	.	ASSLEWGEQF
TRBV5-6	TRBJ2-5	TRBD2	ASSPGGPRTQY
TRBV20-1	TRBJ2-7	TRBD2	SAGSSRLAARSYEQY
TRBV4-3	TRBJ2-2	.	ASSQPLQSSTGELF
TRBV7-2	TRBJ2-7	TRBD2	ASSTPGLAGVPYEQY
TRBV4-3	TRBJ2-1	.	ASSQDGYGINEQF
TRBV12-3/TRBV12-4	TRBJ2-1	.	ASSFRTTPVNEQF
TRBV12-3/TRBV12-4	TRBJ1-3	.	ASSLAGQISGNTIY
TRBV6-5	TRBJ2-7	.	ASSYSGPETYEQY
TRBV4-2	TRBJ1-4	TRBD1	ASSHPGTGDNEKLF
TRBV12-3/TRBV12-4	TRBJ2-6	.	ASSSSWGRGANVLT
TRBV5-1	TRBJ2-7	.	ASSSPLANQGEQY
TRBV7-9	TRBJ1-3	.	ASSLQGPTGNTIY
TRBV4-1	TRBJ1-2	.	ASSRVSGGADYGYT
TRBV20-1	TRBJ2-1	TRBD2	SWEGSSYNEQF
TRBV12-3/TRBV12-4	TRBJ2-7	TRBD1	ASSPDDRGEQY
TRBV12-3/TRBV12-4	TRBJ2-3	TRBD1	ASSWGTGITDTQY
TRBV7-2	TRBJ2-2	.	ASRPQPSIGTGELF
TRBV19	TRBJ2-1	TRBD2	ATLAGGPYNEQF
TRBV5-1	TRBJ2-7	.	ASSDGQIEQY
TRBV24-1	TRBJ2-2	.	ATSDAGTITGELF
TRBV11-2	TRBJ2-7	.	ASSPLGINYEQY
TRBV12-3/TRBV12-4	TRBJ2-2	.	ASSGGGRIYSGELF
TRBV5-1	TRBJ2-1	TRBD2	ASSLTLLANNEQF
TRBV6-2/TRBV6-3	TRBJ2-1	TRBD2	ASSYSGLAAYNEQF
TRBV6-2/TRBV6-3	TRBJ2-3	.	ASTAVGGATTDTQY
TRBV10-3	TRBJ2-3	.	AISDSGVSTDTQY
TRBV10-3	TRBJ2-7	TRBD1	AIGRTGRWDEQY
TRBV3-1	TRBJ1-2	TRBD1	ASSLMTGTHGYT
TRBV4-1	TRBJ2-1	TRBD1	ASSHRTTGQGVNEQF